The 14 T cell receptor beta chains listed next were all sequenced from one sample in a study of blood T cell repertoires in COVID-19. Only in-frame clones appear in the TCRdb table, and some are missing; sequencing was by immunoSEQ multiplex PCR. The table records over 250,000 clones, about 81% of them present only once. The sequenced sample was peripheral blood. Source of these receptors: a human donor with COVID-19, enrolled during active disease. The donor label of this sample is uncertain.

The CDR3 is CASSLGGQGSPYGYTF. CDR3 coding DNA: TGTGCCAGCAGCTTAGGGGGACAGGGAAGCCCGTATGGCTACACCTTC. V usage is TRBV7-6 and J usage is TRBJ1-2; 9 positions match TRBD1. Germline V CDR1 and CDR2: SGHVS, FNYEAQ. Unmatched junction bases numbered 8, after V lost 1 base and J lost 5 bases. The CDR3 covers 16 residues.

The chain employs TRBV19 and TRBJ2-3, with TRBD2 matching 9 bases. The V and J ends lost 3 bases and 2 bases, in that order; junction bases with no gene match: 6. Germline V gene sequence: CDR1 LNHDA, CDR2 SQIVND (reference sequence). CDR3 length equals 16 residues. Here the CDR3 reads CASSMGGGRATDTQYF. For the CDR3, the DNA is TGTGCCAGTAGTATGGGTGGCGGGAGGGCCACAGATACGCAGTATTTT.

The chain uses TRBV7-3 and TRBJ2-7; 9 bases line up with TRBD2. The CDR3 is 13 amino acids. The germline V gene encodes CDR1 SGHTA and CDR2 FQGTGA. V dropped 4 bases and J dropped 5; count of bases not matched to a gene: 3. The CDR3 nucleotides read TGTGCCAGCAGCTCGGGACTAGCTCACGAGCAGTACTTC. It encodes CASSSGLAHEQYF.

V gene TRBV2 combines with J gene TRBJ1-1; 7 bases map to TRBD1. J gave up 0 bases and V 10 bases, and 5 bases lay outside the gene matches. This CDR3 contains 13 residues. Looked up from germline, CDR1 is SNHLY and CDR2 is FYNNEI. CDR3 protein: CATEQGLNTEAFF. The DNA of the CDR3 is TGTGCCACAGAACAGGGGCTGAACACTGAAGCTTTCTTT.

The chain is built from TRBV5-4 and TRBJ2-1, with 7 positions matching TRBD2. Per germline, CDR1 SGHNT and CDR2 YYREEE (reference sequence). Trimming at V came to 9 bases and at J to 0 bases, leaving 9 bases not matched to a gene. The CDR3 length is 15 residues. The CDR3 DNA sequence: TGTGCCACCATTATCGGCGGGAGCTCCTACAATGAGCAGTTCTTC. Its protein product is CATIIGGSSYNEQFF. The whole variable domain, remainder taken from reference TRBV5-4 and TRBJ2-1, is ETGVTQSPTHLIKTRGQQVTLRCSSQSGHNTVSWYQQALGQGPQFIFQYYREEENGRGNFPPRFSGLQFPNYSSELNVNALELDDSALYLCATIIGGSSYNEQFFGPGTRLTVL.

The V gene is TRBV6-1, the J gene TRBJ2-2; 7 positions agree with TRBD2. V shed 1 base, J shed 1 base, and the junction held 3 bases outside the gene matches. Germline lookup yields CDR1 MNHNS and CDR2 SASEGT. The CDR3 is 16 residues long. The chain's CDR3 is CASSEEGGRNTGELFF. CDR3 bases: TGTGCCAGCAGTGAAGAGGGCGGGAGGAACACCGGGGAGCTGTTTTTT.

Concerning this clone itself: Other DNA sequences in this sample translate to the same CDR3. V is TRBV18 and J is TRBJ2-7; 10 positions match TRBD2. CDR3 length equals 15 residues. Germline V CDR1 and CDR2: KGHSH, LQKENI. The trim removed 3 bases at V and 2 bases at J, leaving 4 bases unmatched. The CDR3 loop is CASSPGLAVTYEQYF. Written as DNA, the CDR3 is TGTGCCAGCTCACCTGGACTAGCGGTAACCTACGAGCAGTACTTC.

The V gene is TRBV4-3, the J gene TRBJ2-3; 11 bases align to TRBD2. V trimming: 4 bases; J trimming: 4 bases; junction bases outside the gene matches: 13. In germline, CDR1 is LGHNA, CDR2 YSLEER. The CDR3 covers 18 residues. CDR3 DNA: TGCGCCAGCAGCCTCCTAGCGGGGGGACTAGTCGGTGCAGATACGCAGTATTTT. Protein sequence: CASSLLAGGLVGADTQYF.

V usage is TRBV19 and J usage is TRBJ2-7; 7 bases align to TRBD2. The V gene end was trimmed by 0 bases and the J gene end by 3 bases; junction bases not matched to a gene: 5. Germline CDR1 reads LNHDA; CDR2 reads SQIVND (reference sequence). The length of the CDR3 is 15 residues. CDR3 amino acids: CASSIDRTSVYEQYF. CDR3 coding DNA: TGTGCCAGTAGTATAGATCGTACTAGCGTCTACGAGCAGTACTTC.

The genes are TRBV13 and TRBJ2-1, with 8 positions matching TRBD2. V gave up 5 bases and J gave up 4 bases; unmatched junction bases: 13. Germline CDR1 is PRHDT and CDR2 is FYEKMQ (reference sequence). The CDR3 sequence is 17 residues long. This CDR3 reads CASSPPTASGRYNEQFF. In DNA, the CDR3 is TGTGCCAGCAGCCCCCCCACGGCTAGCGGGCGGTACAATGAGCAGTTCTTC. Full variable domain (remainder filled in from reference TRBV13 and TRBJ2-1): AAGVIQSPRHLIKEKRETATLKCYPIPRHDTVYWYQQGPGQDPQFLISFYEKMQSDKGSIPDRFSAQQFSDYHSELNMSSLELGDSALYFCASSPPTASGRYNEQFFGPGTRLTVL.

The CDR3 region has the DNA TGTGCCTGGAGTCGCGGGACAGTCCCGACCTACGAGCAGTACTTC. Encoded protein: CAWSRGTVPTYEQYF. The chain carries TRBV30 and TRBJ2-7; D is possibly TRBD1 (7 bases). Trimming stripped 2 bases from V and 2 bases from J, with 16 bases between. This CDR3 is 15 amino acids long. Germline assignment: CDR1 GTSNPN and CDR2 SVGIG (reference sequence).

The chain employs TRBV11-1 and TRBJ2-7, with D possibly matching TRBD1 (6 bases). CDR1 is SGHAT, CDR2 FQDESV, per germline (reference sequence). There are 13 residues in the CDR3. V was shortened by 8 bases and J by 0 bases, with 11 bases between the two germline ends. CDR3 in amino acids: CASAGDVSYEQYF. The CDR3 coding sequence is TGTGCCAGCGCAGGGGACGTCTCCTACGAGCAGTACTTC.

The chain couples TRBV6-6 to TRBJ2-7, with 14 bases lining up with TRBD2. Germline V gives CDR1 MNHNY, CDR2 SVGAGI (reference sequence). V dropped 4 bases and J dropped 2; count of bases not matched to a gene: 4. The CDR3 has 16 amino acids. CDR3 coding DNA: TGTGCCAGCAGTTTAAGACTAGCGGGAGGGCCCTACGAGCAGTACTTC. This encodes CASSLRLAGGPYEQYF.

This chain links TRBV19 with TRBJ2-2; D may be TRBD1 (6 bases). Looked up from germline, CDR1 is LNHDA and CDR2 is SQIVND (reference sequence). Trimming left V 3 bases short and J 3 bases short, with 8 bases between. CDR3 length: 14 amino acids. CDR3 nucleotide sequence: TGTGCCAGTAGTATTGCAGGGGACACCGGGGAGCTGTTTTTT. Its protein product is CASSIAGDTGELFF.